The rows below give T cell receptor beta chains drawn from one sample of a study of shared clonotypes between healthy human individuals. TCRdb keeps only in-frame clones here, not all; method: immunoSEQ multiplex PCR. The data show around 610,000 clones, 95% to 97% seen once. The specimen was naive CD8+ T cells sorted from blood. The receptors originated from a woman in her 30s in good health. Each CDR3 is given with its conserved first and last residue. D genes are given only for firm matches. Some rows have no size entry. The others give once, few or many, or a class for an expanded clone.

v_call	j_call	d_call	clone_size	cdr3_nt	cdr3_aa
TRBV29-1	TRBJ1-1	.	.	TGCAGCGCCGACCCCGGGGGGGCTGAAGCTTTCTTT	CSADPGGAEAFF
TRBV7-9	TRBJ2-7	.	.	TGTGCCAGCAGCTTAATCGGCGGCGAGCAGTACTTC	CASSLIGGEQYF
TRBV11-2	TRBJ1-1	.	once	TGTGCCAGCAGCTTGGAGGGTGAAATGAACACTGAAGCTTTCTTT	CASSLEGEMNTEAFF
TRBV5-1	TRBJ2-3	TRBD2	once	TGCGCCAGCAGCGACGGGACTAGCGGGATAACAGATACGCAGTATTTT	CASSDGTSGITDTQYF
TRBV7-2	TRBJ1-1	.	.	TGTGCCAGCAGCTACAGGGACCTGAACACTGAAGCTTTCTTT	CASSYRDLNTEAFF
TRBV27	TRBJ2-7	.	once	TGTGCCAGCAGTCCCTCCGGCTACGAGCAGTACTTC	CASSPSGYEQYF
TRBV30	TRBJ1-2	.	.	TGTGCCTGGAGTGTAGGCCAGGGTACCTACACCTTC	CAWSVGQGTYTF
TRBV21-1	TRBJ1-3	.	.	TGTGCCAGCAGCACCCAAGGACAGACCTCTGGAAACACCATATATTTT	CASSTQGQTSGNTIYF
TRBV20-1	TRBJ2-7	.	.	TGCAGTGCCAGAGAGGCCTACGAGCAGTACTTC	CSAREAYEQYF
TRBV7-9	TRBJ1-2	TRBD1	.	TGTGCCAGCAGCTTAGCGGACAGGGGGCCTCGCTATGGCTACACCTTC	CASSLADRGPRYGYTF
TRBV30	TRBJ1-2	.	.	TGTGCCTGGAGCGGCTTACCGGGCTTGGGGGGCTACACCTTC	CAWSGLPGLGGYTF
TRBV27	TRBJ1-2	TRBD1	.	TGTGCCAGCAGTTTAGCCACCCCGGTTGGAGGGGGCTACTATGGCTACACCTTC	CASSLATPVGGGYYGYTF
TRBV28	TRBJ1-4	.	.	TGTGCCAGCAGTTTTCCGCGTGAAAAACTGTTTTTT	CASSFPREKLFF
TRBV6-1	TRBJ2-1	.	.	TGTGCCAGCAGCGAGATCGACCAACGTGAGCAGTTCTTC	CASSEIDQREQFF